This entry describes one TCR beta chain. The antigen is unknown. The CDR3 runs 10 residues. Germline V gene data show CDR1 as DFQATT and CDR2 as SNEGSKA (reference sequence). Trimming left V 2 bases short and J 5 bases short, with 2 bases between. From the RT-PCR reads, TCRdb called clonotypes with MiXCR, one entry per CDR3 protein. The repertoire holds about 500,000 distinct CDR3 sequences, with 16% as singletons. The record originates from a study of response to subunit inactivated influenza vaccine. Findings of the study overall: Each seasonal influenza vaccination, the authors suggested, recruits few new T cells.

The chain combines TRBV20-1 with TRBJ2-3; no firm D call. This sequence originates from a man between 50 and 69 years old who received an inactivated influenza vaccine. The sequences come from CD4+ T cells sorted from PBMCs, collected less than 25 months after vaccination. The CDR3 DNA is TGCAGTGCTAGAAAAGATACGCAGTATTTT. Protein: CSARKDTQYF.